This TCR beta chain was sequenced during a study of blood T cell repertoires in COVID-19. Study in general: Samples representing acute and convalescent COVID-19 were sourced from the United States, Italy and Spain. T cells, B-cell-depleted T cells, or PBMCs supplied cDNA or gDNA.

Authors' methods: From reference gene primer amplification, estimates of nucleated cell counts were derived. Data came from immunoSEQ multiplex PCR; TCRdb stores just in-frame clones and leaves some out. V and J calls and clone size are those listed in that table; D and trimming were worked out from the DNA. The sample includes 200,000 to 250,000 clones, 90% to 95% seen only once; the top ten take more than 0.95%. The CDR3 is made up of 14 amino acids. Unmatched junction bases numbered 4, after V lost 5 bases and J lost 6 bases. Germline CDR1 reads MNHEY; CDR2 reads SMNVEV (reference sequence). The source of this sequence is a man under 40 with acute or convalescent COVID-19. The V and J genes are TRBV27 and TRBJ1-4, with 9 bases aligning to TRBD1. The sample comprised peripheral blood. In DNA, the CDR3 is TGTGCCAGCAGTCCCCGGGACAGGGATGAAAAACTGTTTTTT. This encodes CASSPRDRDEKLFF.